A selection of T cell receptor beta chains follows, all from one sample in a study of T cells in Graves' hyperthyroidism and ophthalmopathy. Via MiXCR, TCRdb re-called the multiplex PCR reads, giving one row per CDR3 protein. The sample shows around 520,000 distinct CDR3 sequences, 13% to 15% of them seen only once. Sample: blood. The receptors come from a woman aged 18-29 years with Graves' hyperthyroidism. CDR3s leave out the opening cysteine and the closing phenylalanine or tryptophan.

j_call,v_call,cdr3_length,cdr3_aa
TRBJ2-5,TRBV24-1,15,ATSDLRTGDVGETQY
TRBJ1-1,TRBV12-3/TRBV12-4,15,ASSQGTGHVLDTEAF
TRBJ1-2,TRBV14,16,ASSQDYRDRGLHDGYT
TRBJ1-5,TRBV24-1,12,ATSDKDSNQPQH
TRBJ2-6,TRBV10-1,15,ASSESIPSSGANVLT
TRBJ2-4,TRBV3-1,15,ASSQDRGTGWQNIQY
TRBJ2-7,TRBV20-1,13,SARDPQRVTYEQY
TRBJ2-1,TRBV7-9,11,ASSFYGSNEQF
TRBJ1-1,TRBV20-1,12,SAQGATGNTEAF
TRBJ2-1,TRBV11-1,13,ASSLYRRGINEQF
TRBJ2-2,TRBV2,11,ASSAEVVGELF
TRBJ1-4,TRBV19,12,ATFSEAGKEELF
TRBJ2-1,TRBV19,14,ASSIGLREGRYEQF
TRBJ1-1,TRBV6-5,13,ASSYSLQTNTEAF
TRBJ2-1,TRBV7-2,13,ASSWTSGRDNEQF
TRBJ2-7,TRBV4-1,15,ASSQAYTGAQSYEQY
TRBJ2-7,TRBV7-3,13,ASSYGLAGAYEQY
TRBJ1-1,TRBV4-1,13,ASRQGGAWNTEAF
TRBJ2-3,TRBV9,12,ASSPQYRAASQY
TRBJ1-2,TRBV27,11,ASSLRGGYGYT
TRBJ1-1,TRBV20-1,15,NAHAFGQGMMDTEAF
TRBJ2-2,TRBV12-5,12,ATQDRGTPGELF
TRBJ1-1,TRBV5-1,13,ASSLIPGTNTEAF
TRBJ2-7,TRBV29-1,12,SVTTSASSYEQY